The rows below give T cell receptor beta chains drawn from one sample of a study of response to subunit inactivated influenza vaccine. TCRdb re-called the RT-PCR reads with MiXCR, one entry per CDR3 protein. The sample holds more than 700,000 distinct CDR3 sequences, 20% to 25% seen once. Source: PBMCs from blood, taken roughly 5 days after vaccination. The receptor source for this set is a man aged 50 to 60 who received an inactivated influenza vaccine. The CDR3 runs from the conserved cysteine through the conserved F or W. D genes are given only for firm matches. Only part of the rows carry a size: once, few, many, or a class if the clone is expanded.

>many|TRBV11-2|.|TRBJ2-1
TGTGCCAGCAGCTCCACCCGGGGGGCCGGGTTAAATGAGCAGTTCTTC
CASSSTRGAGLNEQFF
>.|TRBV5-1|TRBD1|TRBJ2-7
TGCGCCAGCAGCTTGGGAGACAGGGTAGGCGAGCAGTACTTC
CASSLGDRVGEQYF
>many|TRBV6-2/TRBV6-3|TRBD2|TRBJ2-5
TGTGCCAGCAGGGGGACTAGCGTCAGAGAGACCCAGTACTTC
CASRGTSVRETQYF
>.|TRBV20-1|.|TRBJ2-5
TGCAGTGCTAGAGATCTGAGCAAGCCGCAAGAGACCCAGTACTTC
CSARDLSKPQETQYF
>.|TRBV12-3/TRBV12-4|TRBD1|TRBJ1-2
TGTGCCAGCAGGGGGGGACAGTCCTTCTATGGCTACACCTTC
CASRGGQSFYGYTF
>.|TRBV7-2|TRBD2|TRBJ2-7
TGTGCCAGCAGCTTTACGAGCGGGAGGCCCTCCTACGAGCAGTACTTC
CASSFTSGRPSYEQYF
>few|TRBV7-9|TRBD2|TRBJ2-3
TGTGCCAGCAGCTTATCCGCGGGGGGATACACAGATACGCAGTATTTT
CASSLSAGGYTDTQYF
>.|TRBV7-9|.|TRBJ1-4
TGTGCCAGCAGCCTTAGTCGGAACCAAGATGAAAAACTGTTTTTT
CASSLSRNQDEKLFF
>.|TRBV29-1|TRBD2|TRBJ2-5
TGCAGCGTTGCTAGCGGGAGTCGGCAAGAGACCCAGTACTTC
CSVASGSRQETQYF
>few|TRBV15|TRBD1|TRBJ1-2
TGTGCCACCAGCAGAACAGGGGGGAGTAACGATGGCTACACCTTC
CATSRTGGSNDGYTF
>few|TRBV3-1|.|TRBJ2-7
TGTGCCAGCAGCCTTGGGGAAAACTACGAGCAGTACTTC
CASSLGENYEQYF
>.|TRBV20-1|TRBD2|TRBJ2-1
TGCTGTGCTAGAGATGAAGTGAGCGGGGGTTACAATGAGCAGTTCTTC
CCARDEVSGGYNEQFF
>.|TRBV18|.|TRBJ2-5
TGTGCCAGCTCACCACTTCCAAGCATCGAGACCCAGTACTTC
CASSPLPSIETQYF
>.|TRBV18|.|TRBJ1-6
TGTGCCAGCTCACCATCCGGGAATATTAATTCACCCCTCCACTTT
CASSPSGNINSPLHF
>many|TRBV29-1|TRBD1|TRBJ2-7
TGCAGCGTGCGCCCCCGGGACAGGGCCTACGAGCAGTACTTC
CSVRPRDRAYEQYF
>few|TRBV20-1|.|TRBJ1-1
TGCAGTGCTAGGACGGGCCAGAACACTGAAGCTTTCTTT
CSARTGQNTEAFF
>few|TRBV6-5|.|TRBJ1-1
TGTGCCAGCAGTTACGAAGTGAGCATGAACACTGAAGCTTTCTTT
CASSYEVSMNTEAFF
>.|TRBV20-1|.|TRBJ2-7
TGCAGTGCTAGAGATCGTCCCCAGGGTATGGCGGGGTACTTC
CSARDRPQGMAGYF
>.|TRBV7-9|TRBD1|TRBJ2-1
TGTGCCAGCAGCTTCCCCGGGACAGGGACTTACAATGAGCAGTTCTTC
CASSFPGTGTYNEQFF
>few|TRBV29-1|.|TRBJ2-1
TGCAGCGTTGAAGTTTATACAAATGAGCAGTTCTTC
CSVEVYTNEQFF
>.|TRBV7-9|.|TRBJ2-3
TGTGCCAGCGATGCCGTCGACACAGATACGCAGTATTTT
CASDAVDTDTQYF
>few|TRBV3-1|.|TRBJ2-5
TGTGCCAGCAGCCCCCGCCCCACCTCCACAGAGACCCAGTACTTC
CASSPRPTSTETQYF
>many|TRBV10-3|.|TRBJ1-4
TGTGCCATCAGGGAGGGACGTAGTGAAAAACTGTTTTTT
CAIREGRSEKLFF
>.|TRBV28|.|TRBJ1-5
TGTGCCAGCAGTTTCCTCGATCCAGTAACAACGCGCAATCAGCCCCAGCATTTT
CASSFLDPVTTRNQPQHF
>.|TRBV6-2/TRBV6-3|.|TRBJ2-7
TGTGCCAGCAGTTATTTGCGGGAAGACTACGAGCAGTACTTC
CASSYLREDYEQYF
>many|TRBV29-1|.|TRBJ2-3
TGCAGCCCCTGCTCGGTGGCGGAGAGAACAGATACGCAGTATTTT
CSPCSVAERTDTQYF
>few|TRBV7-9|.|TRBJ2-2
TGTGCCAGCAGTCCCGCAGCCCTTGGAAACACCGGGGAGCTGTTTTTT
CASSPAALGNTGELFF